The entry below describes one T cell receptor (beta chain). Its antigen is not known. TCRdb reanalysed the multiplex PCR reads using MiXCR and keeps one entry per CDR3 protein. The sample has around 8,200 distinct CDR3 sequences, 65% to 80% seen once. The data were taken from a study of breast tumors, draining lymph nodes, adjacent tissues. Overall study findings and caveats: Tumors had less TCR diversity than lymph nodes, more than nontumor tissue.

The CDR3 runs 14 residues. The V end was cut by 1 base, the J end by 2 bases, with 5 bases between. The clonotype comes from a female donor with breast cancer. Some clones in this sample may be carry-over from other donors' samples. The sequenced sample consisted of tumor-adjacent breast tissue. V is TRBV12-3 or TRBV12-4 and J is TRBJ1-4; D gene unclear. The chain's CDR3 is CASSLGLTNEKLFF. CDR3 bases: TGTGCCAGCAGTTTAGGCTTGACTAATGAAAAACTGTTTTTT.